These 18 T cell receptor beta chains share one sample of origin, sequenced in a study of OX40 agonist ivuxolimab in advanced cancers. Libraries were prepared by immunoSEQ multiplex PCR; TCRdb keeps only in-frame clonotypes and omits some of them. The repertoire consists of 50,000 to 65,000 clones, with over 80% occurring once and the leading ten covering 1.9%. The material was CD4+ or CD8+ T cells sorted from blood, obtained in a trial of the OX40 agonist ivuxolimab. All receptors derive from an adult with an advanced solid tumor such as melanoma, head and neck, liver or kidney cancer.

The rearrangement uses TRBV18 and TRBJ2-1; D is possibly TRBD1 (5 bases). V was trimmed by 4 bases and J by 6 bases, leaving 13 bases between them. CDR3 length equals 14 residues. Germline-derived CDR1 and CDR2 are KGHSH and LQKENI. CDR3 amino acids: CASSLPRQGNEQFF. CDR3 bases: TGTGCCAGCTCACTCCCCAGGCAGGGCAATGAGCAGTTCTTC. The variable domain in full, with the rest retrieved from reference TRBV18 and TRBJ2-1, is NAGVMQNPRHLVRRRGQEARLRCSPMKGHSHVYWYRQLPEEGLKFMVYLQKENIIDESGMPKERFSAEFPKEGPSILRIQQVVRGDSAAYFCASSLPRQGNEQFFGPGTRLTVL.

The V and J genes are TRBV28 and TRBJ2-1; TRBD2 aligns across 13 bases. Germline V CDR1 and CDR2: MDHEN, SYDVKM. The CDR3 is made up of 18 amino acids. With V trimmed by 3 bases and J by 1 base, 6 bases remained unmatched. CDR3 in amino acids: CASSFRLAGGPSYNEQFF. The CDR3 nucleotides read TGTGCCAGCAGTTTCCGACTAGCGGGAGGCCCTTCCTACAATGAGCAGTTCTTC.

The rearrangement uses TRBV7-2 and TRBJ1-2; D is undetermined. The V end lost 1 base, the J end lost 4 bases, and 4 bases lay between the germline ends. The V gene's germline CDR1 is SGHTA and CDR2 FQGNSA. CDR3 length: 12 residues. The CDR3 nucleotides are TGTGCCAGCAGCTTAGGTACCTATGGCTACACCTTC. Its translation: CASSLGTYGYTF.

The chain links TRBV6-1 to TRBJ2-1, with D unclear. This CDR3 comprises 12 residues. V dropped 4 bases and J dropped 0 bases, with 1 base sitting between them. Germline V gene lookup returns CDR1 MNHNS and CDR2 SASEGT. The CDR3 here is CASSVSYNEQFF. CDR3 DNA: TGTGCCAGCAGTGTCTCCTACAATGAGCAGTTCTTC.

J is TRBJ1-1 and V is TRBV28, with D possibly being TRBD1 (5 bases). Per germline, CDR1 MDHEN and CDR2 SYDVKM. V was shortened by 8 bases and J by 5 bases, with 15 bases between the two germline ends. This CDR3 has 13 residues. The CDR3 DNA follows: TGTGCCAGCCGTCTTTTTCGGGGGACTGAAGCTTTCTTT. Translation: CASRLFRGTEAFF.

This chain uses TRBV29-1 with TRBJ2-1; D tentatively reads TRBD1 or TRBD2 (5 bases each). V was clipped by 7 bases and J by 8 bases, with 15 bases between them. Germline V CDR1 and CDR2: SQVTM, ANQGSEA. The CDR3 runs to 12 residues. CDR3 nucleotides: TGCAGCGCCGCCGGGACCAGTTATGAGCAGTTCTTC. This translates into CSAAGTSYEQFF.

The V and J genes are TRBV6-4 and TRBJ2-3, with unresolved D. The V gene lost 3 bases and the J gene lost 0 bases, with 10 bases spanning the gap. There are 15 residues in the CDR3. Germline V gives CDR1 MRHNA, CDR2 SNTAGT. CDR3 sequence (DNA): TGTGCCAGCAGTGAGTTTTACAGAAGCACAGATACGCAGTATTTT. Protein sequence: CASSEFYRSTDTQYF.

V and J are TRBV18 and TRBJ2-2; 12 positions agree with TRBD1. Germline V lookup: CDR1 KGHSH, CDR2 LQKENI. CDR3 length: 20 amino acids. V dropped 0 bases and J dropped 2; count of bases not matched to a gene: 10. DNA for the CDR3: TGTGCCAGCTCACCACCGGTCGGTATGGGACAGGGGGCCAACACCGGGGAGCTGTTTTTT. This sequence encodes CASSPPVGMGQGANTGELFF.

The V gene is TRBV4-2, the J gene TRBJ2-1; 9 bases agree with TRBD2. This CDR3 comprises 18 residues. J gave up 9 bases and V 0 bases, and 15 bases lay outside the gene matches. CDR1 and CDR2 from the germline V gene are LGHNA and YNFKEQ. CDR3 in amino acids: CASSQEGLAGGGVIEQFF. CDR3 in DNA: TGTGCCAGCAGCCAAGAAGGTTTGGCGGGGGGGGGTGTAATTGAGCAGTTCTTC.

V and J are TRBV14 and TRBJ2-5; perhaps TRBD2 as D (6 bases). Germline V gene sequence: CDR1 SGHDN, CDR2 FVKESK. This CDR3 spans 15 amino acids. The ends were cut back, 5 bases at V and 4 bases at J, with 17 bases in the middle. The CDR3 here is CASSLLSGGIETQYF. CDR3 nucleotides: TGTGCCAGCAGCTTGCTTAGCGGCGGAATAGAGACCCAGTACTTC.

The chain is built from TRBV11-2 and TRBJ2-1; D is unclear. CDR3 length: 13 residues. Trimming stripped 4 bases from V and 5 bases from J, with 9 bases between. Germline CDR1 SGHAT, CDR2 FQNNGV. The CDR3 DNA reads TGTGCCAGCAGCTGGTCACTGAACAATGAGCAGTTCTTC. It translates to CASSWSLNNEQFF.

V gene TRBV20-1 combines with J gene TRBJ2-7; D gene ambiguous. V shed 5 bases and J shed 5 bases, with 10 bases lying between them. The CDR3 totals 11 residues. CDR1 is DFQATT and CDR2 is SNEGSKA in the germline V gene (reference sequence). CDR3 region: CSAPGSHEQYF. DNA of the CDR3: TGCAGTGCTCCCGGGTCCCACGAGCAGTACTTC.

This chain links TRBV7-2 with TRBJ1-2; 9 bases line up with TRBD1. The CDR3 spans 15 residues. Germline-derived CDR1 and CDR2 are SGHTA and FQGNSA. V lost 3 bases and J lost 6; bases outside the gene matches: 8. The CDR3, as DNA: TGTGCCAGCAGCTTTCAGACAGGGGGGTCTGATGGCTACACCTTC. This sequence encodes CASSFQTGGSDGYTF.

The J gene is TRBJ1-1, the V gene TRBV4-1; D is perhaps TRBD1 (6 bases). Looked up from germline, CDR1 is MGHRA and CDR2 is YSYEKL. The V gene lost 2 bases and the J gene lost 5 bases, with 6 bases spanning the gap. The CDR3 contains 12 residues. In nucleotides, the CDR3 is TGCGCCAGCAGCCAAAGGGGGACTGAAGCTTTCTTT. Translated, it gives CASSQRGTEAFF.

The CDR3 DNA sequence: TGTGCCAGCAGTCTGACAGCTAGCACAGATACGCAGTATTTT. Amino acid sequence: CASSLTASTDTQYF. The rearrangement uses TRBV2 and TRBJ2-3; tentatively, D is TRBD1 (5 bases). The germline V and J ends were trimmed by 5 bases and 0 bases, with 9 bases remaining between them. The CDR3 consists of 14 residues. CDR1 SNHLY and CDR2 FYNNEI come from the germline V gene.

J is TRBJ2-1 and V is TRBV11-2; TRBD2 matches at 14 bases. The CDR3 runs to 19 residues. In germline, CDR1 is SGHAT, CDR2 FQNNGV. Losses at the gene ends were 4 bases for V and 1 base for J; bases not matched to a gene: 9. This CDR3 is CASSYRTSGGRSSYNEQFF. The DNA for the CDR3 is TGTGCCAGCAGCTACAGGACTAGCGGGGGGAGATCGTCCTACAATGAGCAGTTCTTC. Together with reference TRBV11-2 and TRBJ2-1, the CDR3 gives the full variable domain: EAGVAQSPRYKIIEKRQSVAFWCNPISGHATLYWYQQILGQGPKLLIQFQNNGVVDDSQLPKDRFSAERLKGVDSTLKIQPAKLEDSAVYLCASSYRTSGGRSSYNEQFFGPGTRLTVL.

This chain links TRBV7-2 with TRBJ2-7; TRBD1 agrees at 9 bases. V lost 5 bases and J lost 4; bases outside the gene matches: 3. The CDR3 is 13 amino acids. Germline-derived CDR1 and CDR2 are SGHTA and FQGNSA. DNA for the CDR3: TGTGCCAGCAGCCTTGGGACAGGGTACGAGCAGTACTTC. Amino acids: CASSLGTGYEQYF.

The chain uses TRBV25-1 and TRBJ1-3; no clear D. Germline V CDR1 and CDR2: MGHDK, SYGVNS. This CDR3 comprises 15 residues. V was pared by 1 base and J by 0 bases, with 7 bases between. CDR3 protein: CASSEFGPSGNTIYF. CDR3 nucleotide sequence: TGTGCCAGCAGTGAATTTGGACCCTCTGGAAACACCATATATTTT.